These 30 T cell receptor beta chains share one sample of origin, sequenced in a study of regulatory T cells in long-lasting Graves disease. Assembly of TCR beta libraries relied on iRepertoire HTBI primers together with Arm-PCR of CDR3 regions. TCRdb fed the multiplex PCR reads into MiXCR, producing one record per CDR3 protein. The sample gives around 430,000 distinct CDR3 sequences, roughly 23% of which show up once; 13% is in the top ten. Time point specified: persistent/refractory GD, antithyroid drugs over 5 years with positive TRAb. Isolated PBMC RNA provided the starting material for the TCR library. The sample in question was peripheral blood mononuclear cells (PBMCs), obtained when the disease was refractory, from a patient treated with antithyroid drugs. The receptor source for this set is a female donor with Graves disease.

This clonotype was recorded at least ten times. J is TRBJ2-6 and V is TRBV2; TRBD1 matches at 9 bases. Germline lookup yields CDR1 SNHLY and CDR2 FYNNEI. This CDR3 has 17 amino acids. V shed 6 bases, J shed 0 bases, and the junction held 6 bases outside the gene matches. The CDR3 loop reads CASREDRGLSGANVLTF. CDR3 DNA: TGTGCCAGCAGAGAGGACAGGGGCCTCTCTGGGGCCAACGTCCTGACTTTC.

This clonotype was seen a handful of times. V gene TRBV29-1 combines with J gene TRBJ1-2, with D uncertain. V was pared by 8 bases and J by 0 bases, with 16 bases between. Per germline, CDR1 SQVTM and CDR2 ANQGSEA. This CDR3 is 14 amino acids long. The CDR3 region is CSPGLAVTNYGYTF. CDR3 in DNA: TGCAGCCCTGGCTTGGCAGTTACTAACTATGGCTACACCTTC.

The table lists this clonotype with many counts. The junction departs from the called germline gene at one end, perhaps through a read error. The chain combines TRBV28 with TRBJ2-7, with 8 nucleotides matching TRBD2. The CDR3 loop spans 14 amino acids. Germline V gene sequence: CDR1 MDHEN, CDR2 SYDVKM. CDR3 sequence (DNA): TGTGCCACCTTGTCGGGAGGGGTCTCCCACGAGCAGTACTTC. Amino acids: CATLSGGVSHEQYF.

This chain connects TRBV9 to TRBJ2-7; TRBD2 agrees at 11 bases. The germline V gene encodes CDR1 SGDLS and CDR2 YYNGEE. This CDR3 is built from 16 residues. The J segment lost 4 bases and the V segment lost 4 bases, leaving 10 bases of the junction unmatched. CDR3 region: CASSPLAGGLPYEQYF. In nucleotides, the CDR3 is TGTGCCAGCAGCCCCCTAGCGGGAGGCCTCCCTTACGAGCAGTACTTC.

This clonotype was counted only a few times. The rearrangement uses TRBV9 and TRBJ2-2, with D possibly TRBD2 on 6 matching bases. V dropped 4 bases and J dropped 7 bases, with 8 bases sitting between them. The CDR3 covers 12 residues. CDR1 is SGDLS and CDR2 is YYNGEE in the germline V gene. The DNA for the CDR3 is TGTGCCAGCAGCATTAGCGGCGGGGAGCTGTTTTTT. Amino acids: CASSISGGELFF.

This clonotype was detected only a few times. This chain uses TRBV19 with TRBJ2-5, with 9 bases fitting TRBD1. This CDR3 has 15 amino acids. The J segment lost 4 bases and the V segment lost 3 bases, leaving 6 bases of the junction unmatched. Germline V gene lookup returns CDR1 LNHDA and CDR2 SQIVND (reference sequence). CDR3 sequence reads: CASSMTGGRRETQYF. The CDR3 DNA sequence: TGTGCCAGTAGTATGACAGGGGGACGACGAGAGACCCAGTACTTC.

This clonotype was observed at least ten times. The chain has TRBV28 and TRBJ1-5; a weak D match, TRBD1 (5 bases). The CDR3 consists of 15 residues. Germline V lookup: CDR1 MDHEN, CDR2 SYDVKM. Trimming removed 5 bases from V and 6 bases from J, with 17 bases in between. CDR3 nucleotide sequence: TGTGCCAGCAGTCCCGGAGGAGGGGCGAGTCAGCCCCAGCATTTT. It encodes CASSPGGGASQPQHF. The whole variable domain, filled in from reference TRBV28 and TRBJ1-5, reads DVKVTQSSRYLVKRTGEKVFLECVQDMDHENMFWYRQDPGLGLRLIYFSYDVKMKEKGDIPEGYSVSREKKERFSLILESASTNQTSMYLCASSPGGGASQPQHFGDGTRLSIL.

The rearrangement joins TRBV7-2 to TRBJ2-5, with D perhaps matching TRBD1 (6 bases). The V gene lost 4 bases and the J gene lost 1 base, with 13 bases spanning the gap. The V gene's germline CDR1 is SGHTA and CDR2 FQGNSA. This CDR3 has 15 amino acids. CDR3 residues: CASSSPGHLQETQYF. The CDR3 nucleotides are TGTGCCAGCAGCTCTCCGGGACACCTCCAAGAGACCCAGTACTTC.

V usage is TRBV4-1 and J usage is TRBJ2-7, with TRBD1 as a possible D gene (6 bases). This CDR3 comprises 16 residues. The germline V gene has CDR1 MGHRA and CDR2 YSYEKL. Trimming removed 4 bases at V and 2 bases at J, with 18 bases between. CDR3 sequence: CASSPGGQMKTYEQYF. The CDR3 bases are TGCGCCAGCAGCCCTGGCGGACAGATGAAAACCTACGAGCAGTACTTC.

With respect to this clonotype: The CDR3 ends on some other residue instead of the conserved phenylalanine or tryptophan, so this is likely a read error. The chain recombines TRBV19 with TRBJ2-7, with D perhaps matching TRBD1 or TRBD2 (5 bases each). Trimming took 3 bases from V and 3 from J, leaving 12 bases between them. There are 14 residues in the CDR3. Germline CDR1 and CDR2: LNHDA and SQIVND (reference sequence). In DNA form, the CDR3 reads TGTGCCAGTAGTATGGGGGTAGGAGGCTACGAGCAGTACCTC. It encodes CASSMGVGGYEQYL.

The gene calls are TRBV12-3 or TRBV12-4 and TRBJ2-5; TRBD2 agrees at 9 bases. This CDR3 is 17 amino acids long. Germline trimming cut 5 bases from V and 4 bases from J; bases unmatched to any gene: 14. Here the CDR3 DNA reads TGTGCCAGCAGTCCCTTGGTGGGGCGGGGGGGGCGAGAGACCCAGTACTTC. Its protein product is CASSPLVGRGGRETQYF.

Remarks on this clonotype: One end of the junction varies from germline; a read error may be responsible. V is TRBV3-1 and J is TRBJ2-5; 10 nucleotides line up with TRBD2. The CDR3 sequence is 16 residues long. From germline, CDR1 is LGHDT and CDR2 YNNKEL (reference sequence). The CDR3 DNA sequence: TGTGCCAGCAGCCAATGGAGAGCGGGGGGGCAAGAGACCCGGTACTTC. It is translated as CASSQWRAGGQETRYF.

This clonotype was detected many times. The CDR3, as DNA: TGTGCCACCAGCAGTCTACCCCAGGGACCTAAGGGCTATGGCTACACCTTC. It is translated as CATSSLPQGPKGYGYTF. The rearrangement uses TRBV15 and TRBJ1-2; TRBD1 might be the D (5 bases). Trimming removed 3 bases at V and 4 bases at J, with 21 bases between. Germline CDR1 is LNHNV and CDR2 is YYDKDF (reference sequence). The CDR3 consists of 17 residues.

This chain joins TRBV15 and TRBJ2-7, with TRBD1 matching over 10 bases. Germline V gene sequence: CDR1 LNHNV, CDR2 YYDKDF (reference sequence). This CDR3 contains 13 residues. J gave up 2 bases and V 9 bases, and 4 bases lay outside the gene matches. CDR3 loop: CATGQGVTYEQYF. The CDR3 bases are TGTGCCACAGGACAGGGGGTTACCTACGAGCAGTACTTC.

This clonotype has at least ten counts. This chain uses TRBV6-1 with TRBJ2-4; 9 bases map to TRBD1. Trimming cost V 10 bases and J 2 bases; bases outside gene matches: 15. This CDR3 region has 17 residues. From germline, CDR1 is MNHNS and CDR2 SASEGT. CDR3 residues: CAISRDREPLTKNIQYF. The CDR3 region has the DNA TGTGCCATTTCCCGGGACAGGGAACCTCTGACCAAAAACATTCAGTACTTC.

This clonotype was seen repeatedly, ten times or more. The chain has TRBV11-2 and TRBJ2-7, with D possibly being TRBD2 (6 bases). V lost 5 bases, J lost 1 base, and 21 bases lay in between. CDR1 and CDR2 (germline): SGHAT, FQNNGV. There are 17 residues in the CDR3. The CDR3 reads CASSLFGLGGMSYEQYF. The DNA for the CDR3 is TGTGCCAGCAGCCTTTTCGGACTCGGAGGGATGTCCTACGAGCAGTACTTC.

The chain joins TRBV5-4 to TRBJ2-5, with D hard to call. Looked up from germline, CDR1 is SGHNT and CDR2 is YYREEE (reference sequence). This CDR3 region has 15 residues. Trimming pared 5 bases from V and 2 bases from J, leaving 16 bases between. The CDR3 here is CASRSDPLGQETQYF. The DNA of the CDR3 is TGTGCCAGCAGATCGGATCCGTTAGGGCAAGAGACCCAGTACTTC.

Of note for this clonotype: A much larger clonotype is one base distant, so this may be a read error. The chain is built from TRBV29-1 and TRBJ2-7; D may match TRBD1 or TRBD2 (5 bases each). This CDR3 comprises 13 residues. From germline, CDR1 is SQVTM and CDR2 ANQGSEA. V was shortened by 5 bases and J by 6 bases, with 17 bases between the two germline ends. The CDR3 protein is CSVRSGSGREQYF. CDR3 DNA sequence: TGCAGCGTTAGATCGGGATCGGGACGCGAGCAGTACTTC.

The chain is built from TRBV9 and TRBJ1-4; D ambiguous. Trimming pared 3 bases from V and 5 bases from J, leaving 8 bases between. This CDR3 is 13 amino acids long. In germline, CDR1 is SGDLS, CDR2 YYNGEE. For the CDR3, the DNA is TGTGCCAGCAGCGGGGTCTCGAATGAAAAACTGTTTTTT. This codes for CASSGVSNEKLFF.

This clonotype showed up many times. The chain has TRBV2 and TRBJ1-1; D call uncertain. Per the germline V gene, CDR1 is SNHLY and CDR2 is FYNNEI. V lost 7 bases and J 11 bases, leaving 11 bases between the germline ends. This CDR3 has 10 residues. For the CDR3, the DNA is TGTGCCAGCATCGAAGGAGGGGCTTTCTTT. This encodes CASIEGGAFF.

This clonotype was picked up a small number of times. The chain couples TRBV11-2 to TRBJ2-7, with D perhaps matching TRBD1 or TRBD2 (6 bases each). The germline V and J ends were trimmed by 5 bases and 6 bases, with 23 bases remaining between them. The CDR3 extends over 16 amino acids. In germline, CDR1 is SGHAT, CDR2 FQNNGV. CDR3 amino acids: CASSPGGGTQGSEQYF. As DNA, the CDR3 is TGTGCCAGCAGCCCCGGGGGCGGGACTCAGGGTTCCGAGCAGTACTTC.

With regard to this clonotype: A read error is possible here, since a much larger clone lies one base away. This chain joins TRBV6-1 and TRBJ2-5; D may be TRBD1 or TRBD2 (6 bases each). The CDR3 is made up of 14 amino acids. The V end was cut by 4 bases, the J end by 7 bases, with 16 bases between. Germline lookup yields CDR1 MNHNS and CDR2 SASEGT. The CDR3 here is CASSATRGGGTQYF. The CDR3 DNA follows: TGTGCCAGCAGTGCGACTAGAGGGGGAGGGACCCAGTACTTC.

This clonotype was detected only a few times. Here the CDR3 DNA reads TGTGCCAGCCGCCACGGAGGCTATGGCTACACCTTC. Translating it yields CASRHGGYGYTF. The chain is built from TRBV12-3 or TRBV12-4 and TRBJ1-2; D gene uncertain. The CDR3 length is 12 residues. V lost 8 bases and J 4 bases, leaving 11 bases between the germline ends.

V gene TRBV20-1 combines with J gene TRBJ1-2; 10 bases agree with TRBD1. The CDR3 runs 15 residues. Germline V gene data show CDR1 as DFQATT and CDR2 as SNEGSKA (reference sequence). Trimming removed 1 base from V and 8 bases from J; junction bases left unmatched: 10. This chain's CDR3 is CSARVPGQGKGGYTF. CDR3 nucleotides: TGCAGTGCTAGAGTACCGGGACAGGGGAAGGGGGGCTACACCTTC.

This clonotype was found many times. The chain carries TRBV12-3 or TRBV12-4 and TRBJ1-4; D not certain. The germline V and J ends were trimmed by 6 bases and 4 bases, with 12 bases remaining between them. The CDR3 runs to 14 residues. CDR3 protein: CASSFSRRNEKLFF. The CDR3 nucleotides are TGTGCCAGCAGCTTTTCACGGCGTAATGAAAAACTGTTTTTT.

V usage is TRBV4-1 and J usage is TRBJ2-7; 7 bases match TRBD2. V dropped 4 bases and J dropped 9; count of bases not matched to a gene: 12. CDR1 is MGHRA and CDR2 is YSYEKL in the germline V gene. The CDR3 has 14 residues. The CDR3 region has the DNA TGCGCCAGCAGCCCCTGGGGGAGGGTGCTGGGGCAGTACTTC. This codes for CASSPWGRVLGQYF.

The sample holds many counts of this clonotype. The chain links TRBV28 to TRBJ2-7; possible D gene TRBD2, 5 bases. The V end was cut by 8 bases, the J end by 6 bases, with 11 bases between. In germline, CDR1 is MDHEN, CDR2 SYDVKM. CDR3 size: 11 residues. The CDR3 DNA reads TGTGCCAGCTCCGACGCGGGCGAGCAGTACTTC. It yields the protein CASSDAGEQYF.

This rearrangement joins TRBV2 to TRBJ2-3; D gene unclear. CDR1 and CDR2 from the germline V gene are SNHLY and FYNNEI. V lost 7 bases to trimming and J lost 2 bases, with 10 bases between them. The CDR3 extends over 13 amino acids. The CDR3 sequence: CASKFVFTDTQYF. The CDR3 DNA follows: TGTGCCAGCAAGTTCGTCTTCACAGATACGCAGTATTTT.

This clonotype occurred many times. This sequence joins TRBV6-1 and TRBJ2-7; D is unclear. The CDR3 is 13 residues long. The V gene's germline CDR1 is MNHNS and CDR2 SASEGT. The germline V and J ends were trimmed by 5 bases and 1 base, with 9 bases remaining between them. This chain's CDR3 is CASSRGPSYEQYF. CDR3 nucleotides: TGTGCCAGCAGTCGAGGACCTTCCTACGAGCAGTACTTC.

The chain uses TRBV2 and TRBJ2-7, with 10 nucleotides matching TRBD1. With V trimmed by 2 bases and J by 3 bases, 1 base remained unmatched. Germline CDR1 is SNHLY and CDR2 is FYNNEI. The CDR3 is 14 amino acids. The CDR3 region has the DNA TGTGCCAGCAGTGAAAGGACAGGGGGCTACGAGCAGTACTTC. Translating gives CASSERTGGYEQYF.